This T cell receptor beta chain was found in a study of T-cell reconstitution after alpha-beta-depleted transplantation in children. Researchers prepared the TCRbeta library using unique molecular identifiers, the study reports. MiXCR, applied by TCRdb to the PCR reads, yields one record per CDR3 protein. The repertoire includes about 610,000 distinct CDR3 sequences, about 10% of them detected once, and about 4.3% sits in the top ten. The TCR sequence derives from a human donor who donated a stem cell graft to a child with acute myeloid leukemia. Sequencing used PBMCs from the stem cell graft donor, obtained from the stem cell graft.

The CDR3 region is CAISGVAGLQPQHF. The CDR3 nucleotides read TGTGCCATCAGTGGGGTCGCCGGTCTTCAGCCCCAGCATTTT. The chain has TRBV10-3 and TRBJ1-5; D gene unclear. The CDR3 totals 14 residues. The ends were cut back, 4 bases at V and 6 bases at J, with 13 bases in the middle. Germline V gene data show CDR1 as ENHRY and CDR2 as SYGVKD.